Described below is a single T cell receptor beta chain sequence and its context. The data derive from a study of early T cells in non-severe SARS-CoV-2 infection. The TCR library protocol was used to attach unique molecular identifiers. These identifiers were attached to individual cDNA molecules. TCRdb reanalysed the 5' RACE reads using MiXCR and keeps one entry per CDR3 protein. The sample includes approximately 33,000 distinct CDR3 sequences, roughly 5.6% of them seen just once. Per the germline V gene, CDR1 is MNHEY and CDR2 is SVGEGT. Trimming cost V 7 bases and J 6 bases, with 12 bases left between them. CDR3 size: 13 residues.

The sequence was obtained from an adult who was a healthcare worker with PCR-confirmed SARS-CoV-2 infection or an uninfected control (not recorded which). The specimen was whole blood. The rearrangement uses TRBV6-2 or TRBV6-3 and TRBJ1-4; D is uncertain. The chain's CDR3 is CASTPVADEKLFF. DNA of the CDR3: TGTGCCAGCACACCGGTGGCGGATGAAAAACTGTTTTTT.